These T cell receptor beta chains were read from a single sample in a study of T cell changes during pregnancy in multiple sclerosis. TCRdb's table, derived via immunoSEQ multiplex PCR, lists solely in-frame clones and lacks some. The data contain tens of thousands of clones, 89% of them singletons. Here the sequenced sample was CD4+ T cells from peripheral blood mononuclear cells, taken in the first trimester of pregnancy. These receptors originate from a female donor with multiple sclerosis, enrolled in a pregnancy study. Both conserved end residues are part of each CDR3. A D gene is named only where the DNA matches it firmly. Rows give clone size only sometimes, using once, few, many, or a class for an expanded clone.

>TRBJ2-5|TRBD2|NA|TRBV4-2
TGTGCCAGCAGCCAGGCCCGGACTAGCGGGGCCCTAGAGACCCAGTACTTC
CASSQARTSGALETQYF
>TRBJ1-5|NA|NA|TRBV28
TGTGCCAGCAGTCTGCCCTACCAAAATGGCAATCAGCCCCAGCATTTT
CASSLPYQNGNQPQHF
>TRBJ2-3|TRBD2|NA|TRBV4-3
TGCGCCAGCAGCCAAGATCCACCTAGCGGGAGGGGGGATACGCAGTATTTT
CASSQDPPSGRGDTQYF
>TRBJ2-7|NA|NA|TRBV6-5
TGTGCCAGCGGTGGGCTACCCTACGAGCAGTACTTC
CASGGLPYEQYF
>TRBJ2-7|TRBD1|once|TRBV7-2
TGTGCCAGCAGCTCCTGGGACAGGGGGCCCTACGAGCAGTACTTC
CASSSWDRGPYEQYF
>TRBJ2-1|NA|NA|TRBV5-1
TGCGCCAGCAGCTTGGCCAAGGGGTACAATGAGCAGTTCTTC
CASSLAKGYNEQFF
>TRBJ2-1|TRBD2|NA|TRBV14
TGTGCCAGCAGCGACGGGAGGTGGGCCTACAATGAGCAGTTCTTC
CASSDGRWAYNEQFF
>TRBJ2-3|TRBD1|NA|TRBV29-1
TGCAGCGTTCAACCGGGACAGGGGTCAGATACGCAGTATTTT
CSVQPGQGSDTQYF
>TRBJ1-2|TRBD1|NA|TRBV7-8
TGTGCCAGCAGCGATGGACAGGGTGGCTATGGCTACACCTTC
CASSDGQGGYGYTF
>TRBJ2-1|TRBD2|NA|TRBV5-6
TGTGCCAGCAGCTTGGGACTAGCGGGAGGGTTTTACTACAATGAGCAGTTCTTC
CASSLGLAGGFYYNEQFF
>TRBJ2-1|TRBD1|NA|TRBV5-6
TGTGCCAGCAGCAGGACAGGGGAGGGTAATGAGCAGTTCTTC
CASSRTGEGNEQFF
>TRBJ2-1|TRBD2|NA|TRBV7-2
TGTGCCAGCACCGGCGTAGCGGGGGGATACAATGAGCAGTTCTTC
CASTGVAGGYNEQFF
>TRBJ2-5|NA|NA|TRBV19
TGTGCCAGTAGTATTGCCCTCCGGGAGACCCAGTACTTC
CASSIALRETQYF
>TRBJ1-5|NA|NA|TRBV7-2
TGTGCCAGCAGCCTCACAGCATTCGGCAATCAGCCCCAGCATTTT
CASSLTAFGNQPQHF
>TRBJ2-1|TRBD2|once|TRBV19
TGTGCCAGTAAGAGGGAGGGCCACGGTGAGCAGTTCTTC
CASKREGHGEQFF
>TRBJ1-2|NA|NA|TRBV30
TGTGCCGGAAGGGGGTTTTATGGCTACACCTTC
CAGRGFYGYTF
>TRBJ2-7|NA|NA|TRBV20-1
TGCAGTGCTAGCCAGGCCTACGAGCAGTACTTC
CSASQAYEQYF
>TRBJ1-5|NA|few|TRBV5-6
TGTGCCAGCAGCTCAGGGGCTATCGATCAGCCCCAGCATTTT
CASSSGAIDQPQHF
>TRBJ2-2|NA|NA|TRBV2
TGTGCCAGCAGTGTACTGGGCCTAGCCCGGATAGGGGAGCTGTTTTTT
CASSVLGLARIGELFF
>TRBJ1-2|NA|NA|TRBV6-1
TGTGCCAGCAGTGAACGTTGGAGGGGCCGATCCTATGGCTACACCTTC
CASSERWRGRSYGYTF
>TRBJ2-2|TRBD1|NA|TRBV11-1
TGTGCCAGCGTGGCGAGGGACAGGGGGCCCGGGGAGCTGTTTTTT
CASVARDRGPGELFF
>TRBJ2-1|TRBD2|once|TRBV7-2
TGTGCCAGCAGCTTACAAGCGGGAGTCTCCTGGGATGAGCAGTTCTTC
CASSLQAGVSWDEQFF
>TRBJ2-7|NA|NA|TRBV20-1
TGCAGTGCTCGACTTAACTCCGAGCAGTACTTC
CSARLNSEQYF
>TRBJ1-2|TRBD1|NA|TRBV4-3
TGCGCCAGCAGCCAAGGGTTGACAGGGGAAAACTATGGCTACACCTTC
CASSQGLTGENYGYTF
>TRBJ1-1|NA|NA|TRBV10-3
TGTGCCATCAGCGATACAGGTGAAGCTTTCTTT
CAISDTGEAFF
>TRBJ2-7|TRBD2|NA|TRBV25-1
TGTGCCAGCAGTGCCCCTGCGCTAGCGGGAGGATATGAGCAGTACTTC
CASSAPALAGGYEQYF
>TRBJ1-1|TRBD1|NA|TRBV19
TGTGCCAGTGACCCAGGGGGCCGGGTACTCTCTTTT
CASDPGGRVLSF
>TRBJ2-3|NA|NA|TRBV15
TGTGCCACCAGCAGCTGTAACATCGGTATCAGGGGATGCACAGATACGCAGTATTTT
CATSSCNIGIRGCTDTQYF
>TRBJ1-1|TRBD1|NA|TRBV7-2
TGTGCCAGCAGCCTAGGACAGGCCAACGAAGCTTTCTTT
CASSLGQANEAFF
>TRBJ2-3|TRBD2|once|TRBV11-2
TGTGCCAGCAGCTTAGGAGCCGGACTAGCGGGAAACACAGATACGCAGTATTTT
CASSLGAGLAGNTDTQYF
>TRBJ2-1|TRBD2|NA|TRBV7-8
TGTGCCAGCAGCTTTCGGACTAGCGGCTACAATGAGCAGTTCTTC
CASSFRTSGYNEQFF
>TRBJ2-2|NA|NA|TRBV9
TGTGCCAGCAGGGAGGACAGTTACGGGGAGCTGTTTTTT
CASREDSYGELFF
>TRBJ2-3|TRBD1|NA|TRBV7-9
TGTGCCAGCAGCACCGACAGGGCCGGCACAGATACGCAGTATTTT
CASSTDRAGTDTQYF
>TRBJ2-7|TRBD2|NA|TRBV14
TGTGCCAGCAGCCAAGTCGCGGGAGCGCGGCGAGAGCAGTACTTC
CASSQVAGARREQYF
>TRBJ1-1|TRBD1|once|TRBV18
TGTGCCAGCTCACGACAGGGGGCACACGGGAACACTGAAGCTTTCTTT
CASSRQGAHGNTEAFF
>TRBJ1-2|NA|NA|TRBV19
TGTGCCAGTACAACCTTGGGAGGAGACTATGGCTACACCTTC
CASTTLGGDYGYTF
>TRBJ1-4|NA|NA|TRBV30
TGTGCCTGGAGTGTAGCCAGGGTGGCTACTAATGAAAAACTGTTTTTT
CAWSVARVATNEKLFF
>TRBJ2-5|TRBD1|NA|TRBV7-2
TGTGCCAGCAGCTTAGCCGCGGGGACAGGCGAGACCCAGTACTTC
CASSLAAGTGETQYF
>TRBJ2-7|NA|NA|TRBV4-1
TGCGCCAGCAGCCAGATGGGTGAGGGCCCTTCCTACGAGCAGTACTTC
CASSQMGEGPSYEQYF
>TRBJ2-3|NA|NA|TRBV6-6
TGTGCCAGCAGTTACCGGACTAGCACAGATACGCAGTATTTT
CASSYRTSTDTQYF
>TRBJ2-5|TRBD2|NA|TRBV29-1
TGCAGCGTTGGATCTAGCGGCGAGACCCAGTACTTC
CSVGSSGETQYF
>TRBJ1-1|TRBD1|NA|TRBV27
TGTGCCAGCAGTTCGACAGGGGGTGGACTGGGGACTGAAGCTTTCTTT
CASSSTGGGLGTEAFF
>TRBJ1-1|TRBD1|NA|TRBV9
TGTGCCAGCAGCGTAGCGGGACAGATGAACACTGAAGCTTTCTTT
CASSVAGQMNTEAFF
>TRBJ2-7|TRBD2|NA|TRBV5-1
TGCGCCAGCACCATGACTAGCGGGAGGCTCGACGAGCAGTACTTC
CASTMTSGRLDEQYF
>TRBJ1-2|TRBD1|NA|TRBV18
TGTGCCAGCTCACCGCTCCGACAGGGTACGGATGGCTACACCTTC
CASSPLRQGTDGYTF
>TRBJ1-1|TRBD1|NA|TRBV5-1
TGCGCCAGCAGCCGAAGCGGACAGGGCGGCACTGAAGCTTTCTTT
CASSRSGQGGTEAFF
>TRBJ2-6|TRBD1|NA|TRBV27
TGTGCCAGCAGACGACAGGGGACAGGGGCCAACGTCCTGACTTTC
CASRRQGTGANVLTF
>TRBJ1-2|NA|NA|TRBV5-8
TGTGCCAGCAGCTTGGCCGGGGGAGTTGGCTACACCTTC
CASSLAGGVGYTF
>TRBJ2-3|TRBD2|NA|TRBV10-3
TGTGCCATCAGTGAGCGGGGGCTAGCGGGAGTAGATACGCAGTATTTT
CAISERGLAGVDTQYF
>TRBJ1-1|NA|NA|TRBV9
TGTGCCAGCAGCTCCCATCGAGGTACCGAAGCTTTCTTT
CASSSHRGTEAFF
>TRBJ1-2|NA|NA|TRBV7-2
TGTGCCAGCAGCTCTCCCGGGACATACGGCCGCTACACCTTC
CASSSPGTYGRYTF
>TRBJ1-4|NA|NA|TRBV19
TGTGCCAGTAGTATTGGGGCAGAAAATGAAAAACTGTTTTTT
CASSIGAENEKLFF
>TRBJ2-7|NA|NA|TRBV5-1
TGCGCCAGCGGGGGCAGGGGCCACGAGCAGTACTTC
CASGGRGHEQYF
>TRBJ2-3|NA|NA|TRBV19
TGTGCCAGTAGTTACTCTAGCCCGGGTACGCAGTATTTT
CASSYSSPGTQYF